The T cell receptor beta chain under discussion was sequenced for a study of blood T cell repertoires in COVID-19. On the study more broadly: There were acute and convalescent COVID-19 samples, and they came from the United States, Italy and Spain. Nucleic acid was either cDNA or gDNA, and it came from T cells, B-cell-depleted T cells, or PBMCs.

In the authors' workflow: Estimation of nucleated cell counts relied on the amplification of reference gene primers. Profiling relied on immunoSEQ multiplex PCR, and the TCRdb table lists in-frame clones only, not all of them. The V and J calls and clone size are taken from that table; D and trimming were inferred from the DNA. The sample holds about 58,000 clones, approximately 86% seen once. The germline V and J ends were trimmed by 2 bases and 4 bases, with 8 bases remaining between them. Germline loops: CDR1 MRHNA, CDR2 SNTAGT. The CDR3 sequence is 13 residues long. This receptor was taken from a woman between 65 and 79 years old with active COVID-19. V and J are TRBV6-4 and TRBJ1-1; D may be TRBD1 (6 bases). Sequencing used peripheral blood. CDR3 DNA: TGTGCCAGCAGTGACAGGGGGGGCACTGAAGCTTTCTTT. Its translation: CASSDRGGTEAFF.